This T cell receptor (beta chain) was documented in a study of beta chain features in type 1 diabetes (dated by TCRdb to the late 2010s). Context from the whole study: Mean age, gender distribution, total cell number and subset yield were not different between patients and healthy donors. Whereas all 28 donors provided naive and central memory subsets, regulatory and stem cell-like memory subsets were isolated from just 8 patients and roughly 8 healthy donors. The study compared the TCRB repertoires of sorted circulating CD4+ T cell subsets in recently diagnosed type 1 diabetes patients with those in matched healthy donors. A total of over 90,000,000 sorted cells were examined across all samples, and a strong correlation was observed between cell number per subset and RNA yield. The paper as a whole reports these results and caveats: PCR may preferentially amplify shorter templates, but because patient and control samples were amplified and corrected together, any resulting skew would affect both groups equally. Sequencing cDNA rather than genomic DNA could over-represent highly expressing activated cells, although activation and CD3 levels did not differ between groups. Naive, central memory and regulatory TCRB repertoires appeared more similar among patients than among healthy donors. Patients with type 1 diabetes made fewer insertions and deleted more nucleotides at VDJ recombination sites, implying thymic rearrangement abnormalities. Type 1 diabetes patients showed a moderate but significant shortening of TCRB CDR3 length in all four CD4+ subsets. HLA sub-analyses involved small numbers of individuals, so any influence of HLA type on TCRB rearrangement remained unresolved.

V drops 1 base and J drops 7 bases, leaving 17 bases in between. The germline V gene (reference sequence) sets CDR1 to LNHDA and CDR2 to SQIVND. There are 16 amino acids in the CDR3, from cysteine to phenylalanine inclusive. The sequence is cut down to CDR3 DNA, 48 bases in frame from base 1. A single peripheral blood draw of 90 to 150 mL on average was collected from each donor into heparinised tubes. Naive, central memory, regulatory and stem cell-like memory CD4+ T cells were sorted on a BD FACSAria II using a panel including CD45RO, CCR7, CD25, CD127, CD95 and CD27. Purity was above 95% for every sorted population. Right away, PBMCs were isolated by Lymphoprep density gradient centrifugation and were stained directly, with no culture step. Samples were stained and sorted in pairs, with one healthy donor and one patient per experiment, so that batch effects were minimized. All of the isolated RNA was reverse transcribed with the High Capacity cDNA Reverse Transcription Kit, so expressed TCRB transcripts were sequenced. Deep immunoSEQ sequencing was performed on naive, central memory and regulatory T cell samples, with an average of roughly 3.5 million total reads per sample. After sorted cells were lysed in RLT buffer, RNA was extracted with DNase-treated RNeasy Micro or Mini kits, with the choice depending on cell number. Each cell subset was processed separately to prevent cross-contamination, with patient and healthy donor samples processed together. TCRB sequences were amplified from cDNA with the immunoSEQ multiplex PCR, producing 87-bp fragments spanning the CDR3 region. Sequencing of the amplicons was performed on the Illumina HiSeq platform. The study's own analysis went as follows. PCR bias was corrected computationally using synthetic template baselines, and reads within Hamming distance 2 were collapsed, with unmergeable singletons discarded. Reads were aligned to IMGT to assign V, D and J genes, CDR3 length, and insertions or deletions at six rearrangement sites. Within each subset, clonotype counts were normalized to sorted cell number, after which true diversity and Gini coefficients were computed with the tcR R package. The overlap coefficient, calculated on TCRB nucleotide sequences, was used to quantify repertoire sharing. Out-of-frame TCRB sequences from naive cells were analyzed as a proxy for the pre-selection repertoire. Held by TCRdb, this immuneACCESS table contains in-frame sequences only and omits some clones. Under half of the omission traces to an unresolved V gene where checked; the cause of the rest is unknown. V and J calls and clone size are copied from that table; D and trimming were computed from the DNA. The sample profile shows roughly 370,000 clones; approximately 15% of them were found once. The ten largest account for 0.03% to 0.04% of the sample.

This clone was picked up a small number of times. The antigen it recognizes is unknown. No base quality values were provided; no much bigger clone lies one nucleotide off. The sequence derives from a man aged 25 to 40 in good health. The V gene is TRBV19 and the J gene is TRBJ2-1; no D gene call is confident. The sequenced material came from naive CD4+ T cells from blood. The meaning of the sample's cell subset or site label: true naive CD4+ T cells. The DNA is as follows: TGTGCCAGTAGTATAGCTCGCCTCGTACGACCGAATGAGCAGTTCTTC. This codes for CASSIARLVRPNEQFF.